This T cell receptor (beta chain) is from a study of CD8 T cells in Susac syndrome. Reverse transcription of about 0.5 to 1 ug RNA was carried out with random hexamers. In TCRdb, the immunoSEQ multiplex PCR reads were re-called with MiXCR into one record per CDR3 protein. Of some 130,000 distinct CDR3 sequences in the sample, approximately 95% were seen once. This clonotype was counted only a few times. The ends were cut back, 6 bases at V and 2 bases at J, with 4 bases in the middle. CDR1 and CDR2 from the germline V gene are MDHEN and SYDVKM. The CDR3 has 11 residues. The clonotype originates from a human donor with Susac syndrome. The chain recombines TRBV28 with TRBJ2-5, with D unclear. The sample comprised CD8+ T cells from PBMCs. Written as DNA, the CDR3 is TGTGCCAGCAGCCCGCAAGAGACCCAGTACTTC. Its protein is CASSPQETQYF.